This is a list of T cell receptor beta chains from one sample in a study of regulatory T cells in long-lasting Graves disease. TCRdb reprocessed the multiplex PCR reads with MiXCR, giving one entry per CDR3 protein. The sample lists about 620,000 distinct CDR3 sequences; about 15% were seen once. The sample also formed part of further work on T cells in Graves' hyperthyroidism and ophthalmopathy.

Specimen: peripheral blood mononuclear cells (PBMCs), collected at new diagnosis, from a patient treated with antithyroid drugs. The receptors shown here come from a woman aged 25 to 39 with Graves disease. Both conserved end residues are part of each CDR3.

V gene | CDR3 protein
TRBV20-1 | CSASDPGITGELFF
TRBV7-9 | CASSLVVGAGINEKLFF
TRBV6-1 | CASRSEMYDGERNTEAFF
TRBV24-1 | CATSDTDQETQYF
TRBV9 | CASSVGGTGSYEQYF
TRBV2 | CASNPWALAGDRNEQFF
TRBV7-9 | CASNSFGTGVNTEAFF
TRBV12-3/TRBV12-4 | CASSSSRETQYF
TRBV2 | CASGGYTAVEQYF
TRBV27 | CASSTDNAEQYF
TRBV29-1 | CSVFEDFTNEKLFF
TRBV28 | CASRPGQGASTQYF
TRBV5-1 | CASSIIPLGDNEQFF
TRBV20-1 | CSARVREQFF
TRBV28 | CASTLGILRGRREKLFF
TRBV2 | CASSEGQYPYNEQFF
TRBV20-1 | CSASQGLHTGYEQYF
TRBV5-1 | CASSAGLAGGPNEQFF
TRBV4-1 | CASSQVRETGGGYEQYF
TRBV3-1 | CASGLAQGLGTQYF
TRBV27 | CASSFPTGTNTGELFF
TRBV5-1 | CASSERGFARQSSYEQYF
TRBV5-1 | CASSSPGTGSLGGNTIYF
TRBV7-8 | CASSHTGTGRDEQFF
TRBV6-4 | CASSALAGEAGELFF
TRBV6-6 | CASSYSGRDPRGDGYTF
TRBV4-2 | CASSRIGGASYEQYF
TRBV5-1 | CASSPSGINSPLHF
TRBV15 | CATSSPGANYEQYF
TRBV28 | CASKGQGISQYF
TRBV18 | CASSPTGTAQETQYF
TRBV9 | CASSVGNSQNSPLHF
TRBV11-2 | CASSLDGGVPSYEQYF
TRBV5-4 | CASSWQRQETQYF
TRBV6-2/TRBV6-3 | CASSYLTGGDETQYF
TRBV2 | CASSVTTSGSTGGELFF
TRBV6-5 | CASSYSTGEETQYF
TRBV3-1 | CASSQATGVDSQPQHF
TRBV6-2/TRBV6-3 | CASRSGTGARVETQYF
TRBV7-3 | CASSPFQGDTSYEQYF
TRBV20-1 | CSAGDSGNEKLFF
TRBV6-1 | CASSEGQGAGSPLHF
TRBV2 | CASSEDGASGGPQYF
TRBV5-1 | CASSIEFRDGELFF
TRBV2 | CASSGRVSPDTQYF
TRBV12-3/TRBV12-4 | CASSFTGIEQFF
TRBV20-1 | CSARDRRWGNEQFF
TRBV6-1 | CASSVSGTGGEKLFF
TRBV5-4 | CASSLDRGGHTIYF
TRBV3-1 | CASSRGRISGNTIYF
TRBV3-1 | CASSQRTGTGGAQPQHF
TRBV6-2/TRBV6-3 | CASSYLAVNNEQFF
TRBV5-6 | CASSLDQGRREQYF
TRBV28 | CASSLSPLGQETQYF
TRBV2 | CASGTGQRNTGELFF